The rows below give T cell receptor beta chains drawn from one sample of a study of shared clonotypes between healthy human individuals. Method: immunoSEQ multiplex PCR; TCRdb's copy keeps in-frame clones and lacks some. This sample has some 89,000 clones, with less than 80% found just once. The source material was memory CD8+ T cells sorted from blood. The receptors here all came from a young man in good health. Each CDR3 is given with its conserved first and last residue. D genes are given only for firm matches. Some rows mark clone size as missing; the rest say once, few, many or name a class of expanded clone.

v_call	j_call	d_call	clone_size	cdr3_nt	cdr3_aa
TRBV28	TRBJ2-7	-	-	TGTGCCAGCAGTTCACCGACTAAACGATCCTACGAGCAGTACTTC	CASSSPTKRSYEQYF
TRBV28	TRBJ1-5	-	-	TGTGCCAGCAGTTTACCTAGCAATCAGCCCCAGCATTTT	CASSLPSNQPQHF
TRBV5-1	TRBJ2-7	-	once	TGCGCCAGCAGCGCCGACACCTACGAGCAGTACTTC	CASSADTYEQYF
TRBV13	TRBJ2-3	-	-	TGTGCCAGCAGCCGCATCTTCACAGATACGCAGTATTTT	CASSRIFTDTQYF
TRBV19	TRBJ2-7	-	-	TGTGCCAGTAGTATTGTTGCCCACGGCGGGACCTACGAGCAGTACTTC	CASSIVAHGGTYEQYF
TRBV7-2	TRBJ2-1	TRBD1	-	TGTGCCAGCAGCTCAGCGGGGACAGGGGGCGGCAATGAGCAGTTCTTC	CASSSAGTGGGNEQFF
TRBV7-8	TRBJ2-7	TRBD2	-	TGTGCCAGCAGCCCCGGGACTAGCGGGGGCACCTACGAGCAGTACTTC	CASSPGTSGGTYEQYF
TRBV7-9	TRBJ2-1	TRBD2	-	TGTGCCAGCAGAGCCCCCGCCGGGACTAGCAGATACAATGAGCAGTTCTTC	CASRAPAGTSRYNEQFF
TRBV18	TRBJ2-2	-	-	TGTGCCAGCTCAGCAGGGACCGCAATTTTGAGCACCGGGGAGCTGTTTTTT	CASSAGTAILSTGELFF
TRBV7-2	TRBJ2-7	-	-	TGTGCCAGCAGCTTAGCGGGTTCGGTGGTTCCACCTTCGGGGCCCGACTACGAGCAGTACTTC	CASSLAGSVVPPSGPDYEQYF
TRBV6-1	TRBJ1-1	-	-	TGTGCCAGCAGCCCCAACATGAACACTGAAGCTTTCTTT	CASSPNMNTEAFF
TRBV27	TRBJ2-1	TRBD1	-	TGTGCCAGCAGTTCGACAGGGTACACTGAGCAGTTCTTC	CASSSTGYTEQFF
TRBV2	TRBJ2-2	-	-	TGTGCCAGCATGGAGACACCTAACACCGGGGAGCTGTTTTTT	CASMETPNTGELFF
TRBV19	TRBJ1-2	TRBD1	-	TGTGCCAGAAGCCCCGACAGGGTTTTAGGATATGGCTACACCTTC	CARSPDRVLGYGYTF
TRBV2	TRBJ2-5	-	-	TGTGCCAGCAGTGCGGACCATCAAGAGACCCAGTACTTC	CASSADHQETQYF
TRBV7-2	TRBJ2-2	-	-	TGTGCCAGCAGCCCCATTAGGTGGACAGAGCTCCCTACCGGGGAGCTGTTTTTT	CASSPIRWTELPTGELFF
TRBV14	TRBJ2-2	TRBD2	few	TGTGCCAGCAGCCAAGATCTAGCGGGAGGTACCGGGGAGCTGTTTTTT	CASSQDLAGGTGELFF
TRBV7-8	TRBJ1-1	TRBD1	-	TGTGCCAGCAGTCCGAACTCCGGGACAGGGGGAGCTTTCTTT	CASSPNSGTGGAFF
TRBV6-4	TRBJ2-1	-	-	TGTGCCAGCAGTGCGGATGGCGGGACTTTGACTCAGCAGTTCTTC	CASSADGGTLTQQFF
TRBV27	TRBJ2-1	TRBD2	few	TGTGCCAGCAGTTTACGAATACCGGGACTAGCGGGAGAGTATGAGCAGTTCTTC	CASSLRIPGLAGEYEQFF
TRBV27	TRBJ2-1	TRBD2	once	TGTGCCAGCAGTTTCTCCGGGACTAGCGACAATGAGCAGTTCTTC	CASSFSGTSDNEQFF
TRBV28	TRBJ2-7	-	-	TGTGCCAGCAGGCCAGGGTCGTACGAGCAGTACTTC	CASRPGSYEQYF
TRBV11-2	TRBJ2-5	-	-	TGTGCCAGCAGCTTGCGGGGGCGGGAGACCCAGTACTTC	CASSLRGRETQYF
TRBV7-9	TRBJ2-7	-	-	TGTGCCAGCAGCGCCTGGGGGGCTGGCGGCGAGCAGTACTTC	CASSAWGAGGEQYF
TRBV7-6	TRBJ2-7	-	few	TGTGCCAGCAGCCCGAGGGGGGCGGGTTTCAACGAGCAGTACTTC	CASSPRGAGFNEQYF
TRBV7-9	TRBJ2-1	TRBD2	-	TGTGCCAGCAGCTCCCTAGGACTAGCGGGAGGTCTCTACAATGAGCAGTTCTTC	CASSSLGLAGGLYNEQFF
TRBV11-1	TRBJ2-1	TRBD1	once	TGTGCCAGCAGCTTAGGAGGGGGCGCTTACAATGAGCAGTTCTTC	CASSLGGGAYNEQFF
TRBV21-1	TRBJ2-1	-	-	TGTGCCAGCAGCAAAGTGGGCCGGGACAGGTTCAGTGAGCAGTTCTTC	CASSKVGRDRFSEQFF
TRBV2	TRBJ2-1	-	-	TGTGCCAGCATAAACGAGGGCCATGAGCAGTTCTTC	CASINEGHEQFF
TRBV19	TRBJ2-7	-	few	TGTGCCAGTAGTAGGGGACCCTACTACGAGCAGTACTTC	CASSRGPYYEQYF
TRBV5-1	TRBJ2-7	-	-	TGCGCCAGCAGCCTTAGCCATACGGCCGAGCAGTACTTC	CASSLSHTAEQYF